These 9 T cell receptor beta chains were all obtained from the same sample, sequenced in a study of blood T cell repertoires in COVID-19. Repertoires were generated with immunoSEQ multiplex PCR, while TCRdb's copy carries only in-frame clones and drops some. The sample holds roughly 180,000 clones, about 84% seen once. Input material: PBMCs or T cells enriched from blood (not recorded which). The receptor set was obtained from a woman in her thirties or forties with acute COVID-19.

This clone was seen more than once but under ten times. The chain couples TRBV4-2 to TRBJ1-2; 8 nucleotides match TRBD1. This CDR3 contains 14 residues. Trimming took 3 bases from V and 7 from J; bases not matched to a gene: 7. CDR1 is LGHNA, CDR2 YNFKEQ, per germline. The DNA of the CDR3 is TGTGCCAGCAGCCAGCCCCAGGGGGCGCGTGGCTACACCTTC. Translation: CASSQPQGARGYTF.

The V call is TRBV5-1, the J call TRBJ2-1, with D unresolved. Germline V gene lookup returns CDR1 SGHRS and CDR2 YFSETQ. CDR3 length equals 11 residues. V dropped 4 bases and J dropped 5 bases, with 4 bases sitting between them. CDR3 coding DNA: TGCGCCAGCAGCCCTGACAATGAGCAGTTCTTC. Protein product: CASSPDNEQFF. The entire variable domain, with the rest obtained from reference TRBV5-1 and TRBJ2-1, is as follows: KAGVTQTPRYLIKTRGQQVTLSCSPISGHRSVSWYQQTPGQGLQFLFEYFSETQRNKGNFPGRFSGRQFSNSRSEMNVSTLELGDSALYLCASSPDNEQFFGPGTRLTVL.

V and J are TRBV19 and TRBJ2-2, with D possibly being TRBD1 (5 bases). CDR1 LNHDA and CDR2 SQIVND come from the germline V gene (reference sequence). The CDR3 runs 16 residues. V was trimmed by 3 bases and J by 3 bases, leaving 14 bases between them. Here the CDR3 reads CASSMSGNVDTGELFF. The CDR3 bases are TGTGCCAGTAGTATGTCAGGGAATGTGGACACCGGGGAGCTGTTTTTT.

The chain links TRBV28 to TRBJ1-3, with D possibly TRBD1 on 5 matching bases. The V and J ends lost 4 bases and 2 bases respectively, with 9 bases between them. The CDR3 loop spans 14 amino acids. CDR1 MDHEN and CDR2 SYDVKM come from the germline V gene. CDR3 residues: CASSSRVTGNTIYF. As DNA, the CDR3 is TGTGCCAGCAGTTCCAGGGTAACTGGAAACACCATATATTTT.

The chain links TRBV7-6 to TRBJ2-1, with 12 nucleotides matching TRBD2. The CDR3 runs to 15 residues. With V trimmed by 1 base and J by 8 bases, 3 bases remained unmatched. The germline V gene has CDR1 SGHVS and CDR2 FNYEAQ. Here the CDR3 reads CASSLGPSGRDEQFF. In DNA form, the CDR3 reads TGTGCCAGCAGCTTAGGTCCTAGCGGGAGGGATGAGCAGTTCTTC.

The gene calls are TRBV4-1 and TRBJ2-5; D is possibly TRBD2 (5 bases). Germline loops: CDR1 MGHRA, CDR2 YSYEKL. V was shortened by 0 bases and J by 1 base, with 15 bases between the two germline ends. This CDR3 has 17 amino acids. The DNA for the CDR3 is TGCGCCAGCAGCCAAGACAGTACGGGATATACCCAAGAGACCCAGTACTTC. This encodes CASSQDSTGYTQETQYF.

The rearrangement joins TRBV27 to TRBJ1-2; the match to TRBD1 covers 8 bases. From germline, CDR1 is MNHEY and CDR2 SMNVEV (reference sequence). The V and J ends lost 3 bases and 3 bases, in that order; junction bases with no gene match: 6. The CDR3 spans 15 residues. The CDR3 is CASSLRGTGDYGYTF. CDR3 bases: TGTGCCAGCAGTTTGCGAGGGACAGGCGACTATGGCTACACCTTC.

This sequence joins TRBV9 and TRBJ2-1; maybe TRBD2 (6 bases). This CDR3 region has 13 residues. Germline V lookup: CDR1 SGDLS, CDR2 YYNGEE. Trimming took 1 base from V and 7 from J, leaving 9 bases between them. In DNA, the CDR3 is TGTGCCAGCAGCGTAACGGGAGCGAATGAGCAGTTCTTC. Translated, it gives CASSVTGANEQFF.

V usage is TRBV13 and J usage is TRBJ2-5; no clear D. Between the trimmed V and J ends, which lost 1 base and 5 bases, there was a span of 14 bases. The CDR3 spans 15 residues. Per the germline V gene, CDR1 is PRHDT and CDR2 is FYEKMQ (reference sequence). CDR3 nucleotide sequence: TGTGCCAGCAGCTTAGTGGAGAGCGAGCCGGAGACCCAGTACTTC. Its protein is CASSLVESEPETQYF.